This TCR beta chain derives from a study of blood T cell repertoires in COVID-19. Study context: From the United States, Italy and Spain came samples of acute and convalescent COVID-19. T cells, B-cell-depleted T cells, or PBMCs provided the cDNA or gDNA that served as material.

CDR1 is SEHNR, CDR2 FQNEAQ, per germline (reference sequence). This CDR3 contains 15 residues. V shed 5 bases, J shed 4 bases, and the junction held 7 bases outside the gene matches. Authors' processing steps: Reference gene primer amplification gave estimated nucleated cell counts. TCRdb's copy holds only in-frame clones and misses some; the assay was immunoSEQ multiplex PCR. Clonal size and the V and J genes are those of that table, whereas D and trimming came from the DNA. The table has 250,000 to 300,000 clones, approximately 83% seen once. V is TRBV7-9 and J is TRBJ2-1; 8 bases line up with TRBD1. This TCR came from a woman in her sixties or seventies with acute or convalescent COVID-19. Sequenced input: peripheral blood. CDR3 DNA sequence: TGTGCCAGCAGCGCTCCGGGACAGGATTACAATGAGCAGTTCTTC. It translates to CASSAPGQDYNEQFF.